This is a list of T cell receptor beta chains from one sample in a study of radiotherapy plus CTLA-4 blockade in lung cancer. TCRdb's table, derived via immunoSEQ multiplex PCR, lists solely in-frame clones and lacks some. This sample has more than 55,000 clones, with around 80% found just once. Sequenced here: peripheral blood, sampled from a patient treated with radiotherapy plus ipilimumab. The source of these receptors is a human donor with non-small cell lung cancer who had a complete response to radiotherapy plus ipilimumab. Each CDR3 is given with its conserved first and last residue. The size of a clone is reported for some rows only, either as once, few or many, or as a class for expanded clones.

CDR3aa | j_gene | abundance | v_gene
CATSRESTANYGYTF | TRBJ1-2 | few | TRBV15
CASSPSRDNEQYF | TRBJ2-7 | . | TRBV18
CASSPPAGPNYGYTF | TRBJ1-2 | . | TRBV5-6
CASSYTRDRGRHGYTF | TRBJ1-2 | . | TRBV5-1
CATSRDWASLATSYNEQFF | TRBJ2-1 | . | TRBV15
CASNLNTGLGYGYTF | TRBJ1-2 | . | TRBV5-4
CASSDFLAPADTQYF | TRBJ2-3 | . | TRBV19
CASSAGQGPSQYGYTF | TRBJ1-2 | . | TRBV5-4
CSVPGLQKTQYF | TRBJ2-5 | . | TRBV29-1
CASSLARQGRDTQYF | TRBJ2-3 | . | TRBV7-9
CASSVATGNTDRGRTDTQYF | TRBJ2-3 | . | TRBV9
CASSFLAGTYNEQFF | TRBJ2-1 | once | TRBV7-2
CASMKEHTGELFF | TRBJ2-2 | . | TRBV2
CASSYTGVGGYTF | TRBJ1-2 | . | TRBV5-1
CASSLGTGEANTEAFF | TRBJ1-1 | . | TRBV19
CASSLLSDYTEAFF | TRBJ1-1 | . | TRBV7-2
CASSPQGNNPEAFF | TRBJ1-1 | . | TRBV18
CASSSNGGLDGYTF | TRBJ1-2 | once | TRBV5-1
CASRGLAGGPHNEQFF | TRBJ2-1 | few | TRBV27
CASSIVSQGRETQYF | TRBJ2-5 | . | TRBV19
CASSGILGQGRDIQYF | TRBJ2-4 | . | TRBV6-6
CSVEVGETTEAFF | TRBJ1-1 | . | TRBV29-1
CASTPLGHPDTEAFF | TRBJ1-1 | . | TRBV4-2
CASRPGTGDAGYTF | TRBJ1-2 | . | TRBV5-4
CASSEGRTNYGYTF | TRBJ1-2 | . | TRBV18
CASSTGTAPYGYTF | TRBJ1-2 | . | TRBV5-4
CASSSQGGAQETQYF | TRBJ2-5 | . | TRBV7-7
CASSPVEQGNQPQHF | TRBJ1-5 | few | TRBV18
CASSPESSSYNEQFF | TRBJ2-1 | . | TRBV18
CASSQGWGNTEAFF | TRBJ1-1 | . | TRBV19
CASSARVGNYGYTF | TRBJ1-2 | . | TRBV7-2
CAISEGSGLKGYNEQFF | TRBJ2-1 | . | TRBV10-3
CASSDPGQSDTQYF | TRBJ2-3 | . | TRBV6-4
CASSSPRGSGGGDTQYF | TRBJ2-3 | . | TRBV7-8
CASSPGGWTTVEQFF | TRBJ2-1 | . | TRBV7-2
CASSPYGLAGTDTQYF | TRBJ2-3 | . | TRBV18
CASSVARGLAVTDTQYF | TRBJ2-3 | . | TRBV9
CASSPTGTGKFNEKLFF | TRBJ1-4 | . | TRBV18
CASSLGQQETQYF | TRBJ2-5 | . | TRBV5-1
CATQEGARNEQFF | TRBJ2-1 | . | TRBV27
CASSLRPARQPQHF | TRBJ1-5 | . | TRBV28
CASTLTGDTYEQYF | TRBJ2-7 | . | TRBV27
CASSREGYGYTF | TRBJ1-2 | once | TRBV5-4
CASSRETSLNTEAFF | TRBJ1-1 | . | TRBV19
CASSQTNQYGYTF | TRBJ1-2 | . | TRBV4-3
CASSFLGQATEQFF | TRBJ2-1 | . | TRBV7-6
CASSDMTGYFQGAFF | TRBJ1-1 | . | TRBV25-1
CASSLEWGPTEAFF | TRBJ1-1 | . | TRBV7-8
CASSEGSLSYEQYF | . | . | TRBV2
CASSQGAGSNSPLHF | TRBJ1-6 | few | TRBV14
CASRWAGGNTEAFF | TRBJ1-1 | few | TRBV5-4
CASRRGQGNGYTF | TRBJ1-2 | . | TRBV6-5
CASSYPGGVGSYEQYF | TRBJ2-7 | few | TRBV7-9
CASSLGGGGTKNIQYF | TRBJ2-4 | . | TRBV5-1